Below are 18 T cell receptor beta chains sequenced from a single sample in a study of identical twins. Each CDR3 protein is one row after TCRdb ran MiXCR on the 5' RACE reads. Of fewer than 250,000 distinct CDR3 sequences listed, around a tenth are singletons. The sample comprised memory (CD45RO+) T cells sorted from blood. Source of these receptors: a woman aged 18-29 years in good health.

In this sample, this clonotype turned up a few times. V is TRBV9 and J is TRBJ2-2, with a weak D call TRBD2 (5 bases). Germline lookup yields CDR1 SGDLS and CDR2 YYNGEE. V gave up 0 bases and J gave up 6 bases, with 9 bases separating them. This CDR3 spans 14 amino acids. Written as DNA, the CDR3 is TGTGCCAGCAGCGTAGTTCGAGCGGCCGGGGAGCTGTTTTTT. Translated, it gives CASSVVRAAGELFF.

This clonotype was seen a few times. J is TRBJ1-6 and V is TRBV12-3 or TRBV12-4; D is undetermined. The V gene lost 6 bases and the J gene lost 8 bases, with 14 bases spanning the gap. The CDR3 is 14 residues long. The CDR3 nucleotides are TGTGCCAGCAGCCTCACCCACAGAGATTCACCCCTCCACTTT. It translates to CASSLTHRDSPLHF.

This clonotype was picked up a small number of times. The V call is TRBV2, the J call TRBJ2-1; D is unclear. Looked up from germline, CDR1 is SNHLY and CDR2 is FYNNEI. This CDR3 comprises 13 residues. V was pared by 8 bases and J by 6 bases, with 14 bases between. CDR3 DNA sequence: TGTGCCAGCCTATCCCCCCGAGGCAATGAGCAGTTCTTC. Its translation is CASLSPRGNEQFF.

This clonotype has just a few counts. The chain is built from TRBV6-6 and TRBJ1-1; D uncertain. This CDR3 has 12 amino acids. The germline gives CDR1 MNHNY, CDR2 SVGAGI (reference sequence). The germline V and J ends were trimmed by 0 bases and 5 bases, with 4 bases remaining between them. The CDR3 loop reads CASSYSSTEAFF. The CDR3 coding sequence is TGTGCCAGCAGTTACTCGAGTACTGAAGCTTTCTTT.

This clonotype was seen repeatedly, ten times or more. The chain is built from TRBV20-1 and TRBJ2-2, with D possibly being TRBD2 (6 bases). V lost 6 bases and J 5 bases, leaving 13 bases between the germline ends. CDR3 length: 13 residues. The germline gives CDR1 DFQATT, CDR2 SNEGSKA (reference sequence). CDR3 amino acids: CSATVGGTGELFF. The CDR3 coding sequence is TGCAGTGCAACGGTGGGGGGTACCGGGGAGCTGTTTTTT.

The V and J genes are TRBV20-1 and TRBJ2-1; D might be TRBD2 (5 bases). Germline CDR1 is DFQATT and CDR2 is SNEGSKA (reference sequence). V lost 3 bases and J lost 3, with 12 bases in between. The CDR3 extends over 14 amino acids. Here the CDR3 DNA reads TGCAGTGCTAGGTACTGGGCGGGCTACAATGAGCAGTTCTTC. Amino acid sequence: CSARYWAGYNEQFF.

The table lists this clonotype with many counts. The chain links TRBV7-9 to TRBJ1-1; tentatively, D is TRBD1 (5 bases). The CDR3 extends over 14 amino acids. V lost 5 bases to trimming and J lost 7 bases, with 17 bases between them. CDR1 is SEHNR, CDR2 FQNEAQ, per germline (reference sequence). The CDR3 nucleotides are TGTGCCAGCAGCCTTACGACAGTCACGGGTGAAGCTTTCTTT. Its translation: CASSLTTVTGEAFF.

The CDR3 protein is CASSRLTGYGYTF. The CDR3 DNA reads TGTGCCAGCAGTCGTCTGACGGGGTATGGCTACACCTTC. The chain carries TRBV27 and TRBJ1-2, with unresolved D. The CDR3 loop spans 13 amino acids. Trimming left V 5 bases short and J 5 bases short, with 12 bases between. Germline loops: CDR1 MNHEY, CDR2 SMNVEV (reference sequence).

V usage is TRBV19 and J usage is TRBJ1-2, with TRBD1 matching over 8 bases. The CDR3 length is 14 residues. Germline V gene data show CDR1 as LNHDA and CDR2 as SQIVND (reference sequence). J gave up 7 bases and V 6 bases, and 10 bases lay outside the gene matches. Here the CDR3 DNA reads TGTGCCAGTAGAGACAGGGGAATGGGGTCTGGCTACACCTTC. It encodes CASRDRGMGSGYTF.

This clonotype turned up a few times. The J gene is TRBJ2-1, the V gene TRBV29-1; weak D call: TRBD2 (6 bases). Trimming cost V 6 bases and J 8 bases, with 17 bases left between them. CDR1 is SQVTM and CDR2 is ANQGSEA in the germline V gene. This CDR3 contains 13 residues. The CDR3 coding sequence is TGCAGCGTCCTGATTAGCGGCAACGATGAGCAGTTCTTC. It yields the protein CSVLISGNDEQFF.

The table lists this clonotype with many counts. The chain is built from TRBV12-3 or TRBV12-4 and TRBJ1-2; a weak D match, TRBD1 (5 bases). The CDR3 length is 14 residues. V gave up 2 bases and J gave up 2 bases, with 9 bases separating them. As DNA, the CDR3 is TGTGCCAGCAGTTTATGGGGGTCCAACTATGGCTACACCTTC. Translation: CASSLWGSNYGYTF.

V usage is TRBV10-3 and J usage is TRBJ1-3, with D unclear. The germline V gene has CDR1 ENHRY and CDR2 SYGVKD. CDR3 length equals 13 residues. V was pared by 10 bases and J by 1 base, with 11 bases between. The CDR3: CATSPGSGNTIYF. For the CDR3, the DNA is TGTGCCACCAGCCCGGGTTCTGGAAACACCATATATTTT.

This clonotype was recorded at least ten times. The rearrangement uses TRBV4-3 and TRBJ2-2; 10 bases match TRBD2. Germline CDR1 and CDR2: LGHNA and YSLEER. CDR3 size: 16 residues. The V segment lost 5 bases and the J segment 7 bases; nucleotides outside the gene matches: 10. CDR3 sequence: CASSSHLAGESGELFF. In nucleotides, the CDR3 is TGCGCCAGCAGCTCCCACCTAGCGGGAGAAAGCGGGGAGCTGTTTTTT.

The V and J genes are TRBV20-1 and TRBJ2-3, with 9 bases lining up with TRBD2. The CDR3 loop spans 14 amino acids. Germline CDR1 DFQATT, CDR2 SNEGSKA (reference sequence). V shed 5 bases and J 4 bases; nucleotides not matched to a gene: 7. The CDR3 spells CSAPLAGNSDTQYF. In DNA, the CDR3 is TGCAGTGCTCCGCTAGCGGGAAACTCAGATACGCAGTATTTT.

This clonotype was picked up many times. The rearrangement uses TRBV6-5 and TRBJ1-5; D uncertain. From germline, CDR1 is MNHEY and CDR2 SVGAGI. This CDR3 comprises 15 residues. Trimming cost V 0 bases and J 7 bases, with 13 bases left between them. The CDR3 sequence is CASSYSRAAKQPQHF. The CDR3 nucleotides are TGTGCCAGCAGTTACTCCCGGGCGGCGAAACAGCCCCAGCATTTT.

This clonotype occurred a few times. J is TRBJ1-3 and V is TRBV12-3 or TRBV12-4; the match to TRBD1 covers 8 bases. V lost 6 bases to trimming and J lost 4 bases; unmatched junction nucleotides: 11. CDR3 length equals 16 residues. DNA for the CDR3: TGTGCCAGCAGCCGTTGGGACAGGAGGCAAGGAAACACCATATATTTT. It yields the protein CASSRWDRRQGNTIYF.

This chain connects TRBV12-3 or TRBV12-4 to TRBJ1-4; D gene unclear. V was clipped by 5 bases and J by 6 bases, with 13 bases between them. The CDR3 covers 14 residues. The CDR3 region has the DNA TGTGCCAGCAGTCTAAACCGGAGGGATGAAAAACTGTTTTTT. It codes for CASSLNRRDEKLFF.

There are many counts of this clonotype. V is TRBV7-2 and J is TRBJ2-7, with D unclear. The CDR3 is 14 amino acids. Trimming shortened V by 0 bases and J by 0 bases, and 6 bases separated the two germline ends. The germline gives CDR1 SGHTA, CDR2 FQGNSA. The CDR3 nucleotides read TGTGCCAGCAGCTTAGCGGGCAGCTCCTACGAGCAGTACTTC. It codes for CASSLAGSSYEQYF.